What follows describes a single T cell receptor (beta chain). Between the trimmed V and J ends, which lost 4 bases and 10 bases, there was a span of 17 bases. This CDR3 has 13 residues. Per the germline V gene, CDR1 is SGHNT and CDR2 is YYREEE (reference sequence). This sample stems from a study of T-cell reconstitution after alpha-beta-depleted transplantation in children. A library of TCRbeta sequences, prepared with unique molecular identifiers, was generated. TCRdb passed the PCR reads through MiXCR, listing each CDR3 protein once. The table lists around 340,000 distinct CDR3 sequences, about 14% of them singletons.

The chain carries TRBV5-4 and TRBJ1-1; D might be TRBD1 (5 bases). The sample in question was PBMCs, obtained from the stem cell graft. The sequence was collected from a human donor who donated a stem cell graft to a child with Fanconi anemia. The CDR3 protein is CASSAASRDVAFF. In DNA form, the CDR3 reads TGTGCCAGCAGCGCCGCGTCGAGGGACGTAGCTTTCTTT.